These 25 T cell receptor beta chains originate from one sample sequenced in a study of shared clonotypes between healthy human individuals (dated by TCRdb to 2018 to 2021). Library construction relied on the immunoSEQ multiplex PCR assay. The clones in this table, taken by TCRdb from immuneACCESS, are in-frame only. Not every clone is retained; where verified, under half of the shortfall comes from an unresolved V gene, and the cause of the rest is unknown. This sample is represented by around 700,000 clones; roughly 70% of them were singletons. The ten most abundant clones make up under 2% of the sample. Sequencing was done on a sample of memory CD4+ T cells sorted from blood. According to the study, the label for this sample's cell subset or site signals: CD45RA-negative fraction. The source of these receptors is a woman under 40 in good health.

The V gene is TRBV5-8, the J gene TRBJ1-2, with D tentatively TRBD1 (6 bases). Germline V CDR1 and CDR2: SGHTS, YDEGEE. CDR3 length: 18 amino acids. Deletions cut 2 bases from V and 2 bases from J, with 22 bases between. The CDR3, as DNA: TGTGCCAGCAGCTTAATAAGGGACAACTACTCCCTAAACTATGGCTACACCTTC. This translates into CASSLIRDNYSLNYGYTF.

The chain links TRBV5-4 to TRBJ2-3, with 9 nucleotides matching TRBD2. Germline CDR1 is SGHNT and CDR2 is YYREEE (reference sequence). J lost 2 bases, V lost 4 bases, and 8 bases had no gene match. The CDR3 runs to 16 residues. This CDR3 reads CASSPPSGAATDTQYF. The CDR3 DNA is TGTGCCAGCAGCCCACCTAGCGGGGCTGCCACAGATACGCAGTATTTT.

The rearrangement links TRBV6-1 to TRBJ2-5; D remains unclear. The V gene's germline CDR1 is MNHNS and CDR2 SASEGT. V was trimmed by 1 base and J by 5 bases, leaving 8 bases between them. The CDR3 has 13 amino acids. CDR3 bases: TGTGCCAGCAGTGAAGGGGGTGTGGAGACCCAGTACTTC. Protein: CASSEGGVETQYF.

The chain employs TRBV5-1 and TRBJ1-5; D uncertain. Germline lookup yields CDR1 SGHRS and CDR2 YFSETQ. The CDR3 runs 14 residues. Trimming cost V 1 base and J 6 bases, with 11 bases left between them. The CDR3 reads CASSLYPGSQPQHF. In nucleotides, the CDR3 is TGCGCCAGCAGCTTGTATCCCGGAAGTCAGCCCCAGCATTTT.

About this clone itself: A far more abundant clone sits one base away, making this likely a read error. The CDR3 region is CASSAASTDTQYF. For the CDR3, the DNA is TGTGCCAGCAGCGCCGCTAGCACAGATACGCAGTATTTT. The chain links TRBV6-5 to TRBJ2-3; unclear D gene. The ends were cut back, 6 bases at V and 0 bases at J, with 7 bases in the middle. This CDR3 spans 13 amino acids. From germline, CDR1 is MNHEY and CDR2 SVGAGI.

This sequence joins TRBV7-2 and TRBJ1-2, with D unresolved. This CDR3 has 12 amino acids. The germline CDR1 and CDR2 sequences are SGHTA and FQGNSA. With 3 bases removed from V and 2 bases from J, the gap between germline ends came to 4 bases. CDR3 coding DNA: TGTGCCAGCAGCTTTGAAAACTATGGCTACACCTTC. This gives the protein CASSFENYGYTF.

The rearrangement links TRBV11-2 to TRBJ2-1; D is ambiguous. The V gene's germline CDR1 is SGHAT and CDR2 FQNNGV. CDR3 length equals 15 residues. The V end lost 7 bases, the J end lost 0 bases, and 13 bases lay between the germline ends. This chain's CDR3 is CASTLWQSSYNEQFF. The CDR3 DNA is TGTGCCAGCACCTTGTGGCAGAGCTCCTACAATGAGCAGTTCTTC.

This rearrangement joins TRBV5-4 to TRBJ1-1; no reliable D call. Germline V gives CDR1 SGHNT, CDR2 YYREEE (reference sequence). Trimming took off 1 base at V and 4 bases at J, with 17 bases between the two ends. The CDR3 totals 16 residues. The CDR3 DNA follows: TGTGCCAGCAGCTTGTTTGGCGACGGGGTGCTCACTGAAGCTTTCTTT. Translated: CASSLFGDGVLTEAFF.

In the case of this clone: Other DNA variants within this sample encode the same CDR3. CDR3 sequence reads: CASRSGGETQYF. The CDR3 DNA follows: TGTGCCAGCAGGAGCGGGGGGGAGACCCAGTACTTC. The genes are TRBV27 and TRBJ2-5, with 9 bases aligning to TRBD2. Germline V gene data show CDR1 as MNHEY and CDR2 as SMNVEV (reference sequence). The CDR3 spans 12 residues. The V segment lost 6 bases and the J segment 5 bases; nucleotides outside the gene matches: 1.

This clone was counted a few times. This rearrangement joins TRBV28 to TRBJ2-3; 8 bases map to TRBD2. Germline V lookup: CDR1 MDHEN, CDR2 SYDVKM. The length of the CDR3 is 13 residues. Unmatched junction bases numbered 2, after V lost 7 bases and J lost 2 bases. The CDR3 reads CASISGTTDTQYF. CDR3 DNA: TGTGCCAGCATTAGCGGGACCACAGATACGCAGTATTTT.

This clone was observed at least ten times. J is TRBJ2-2 and V is TRBV13; TRBD2 agrees at 11 bases. Germline V gives CDR1 PRHDT, CDR2 FYEKMQ (reference sequence). The CDR3 has 16 residues. Trimming at V came to 6 bases and at J to 6 bases, leaving 9 bases not matched to a gene. The CDR3 nucleotides are TGTGCCAGCAGTCAAGCACTAGCGGGAGTAGCCGGGGAGCTGTTTTTT. Translating gives CASSQALAGVAGELFF.

This clone was counted only a few times. This chain uses TRBV27 with TRBJ2-7, with TRBD2 matching 10 bases. The ends lost 1 base at V and 5 bases at J; junction bases unmatched: 11. Germline CDR1 and CDR2: MNHEY and SMNVEV (reference sequence). The CDR3 has 17 amino acids. DNA of the CDR3: TGTGCCAGCAGTTTATTGCTAGCGGGAGATATAGCGGACGAGCAGTACTTC. Translated, it gives CASSLLLAGDIADEQYF.

This clone has just one count. DNA of the CDR3: TGTGCCAGCTCACTTACCCCAGGGTCCGACACTGAAGCTTTCTTT. Translation gives CASSLTPGSDTEAFF. The chain carries TRBV18 and TRBJ1-1, with D tentatively TRBD1 (5 bases). The CDR3 runs to 15 residues. V was shortened by 4 bases and J by 3 bases, with 15 bases between the two germline ends. The germline V gene encodes CDR1 KGHSH and CDR2 LQKENI.

The chain carries TRBV2 and TRBJ2-7; 12 bases agree with TRBD2. The CDR3 contains 14 residues. Germline CDR1 reads SNHLY; CDR2 reads FYNNEI. The junction had 5 bases not matched to a gene; V was cut back by 5 bases and J by 6 bases. The CDR3 protein is CASSLGTSGPEQYF. In DNA form, the CDR3 reads TGTGCCAGCAGTTTGGGGACTAGCGGGCCCGAGCAGTACTTC.

The chain recombines TRBV27 with TRBJ2-7, with 8 bases that match TRBD1. The V gene's germline CDR1 is MNHEY and CDR2 SMNVEV (reference sequence). The CDR3 consists of 15 residues. Losses at the gene ends were 3 bases for V and 3 bases for J; bases not matched to a gene: 7. The CDR3 spells CASSFRTGKNYEQYF. As DNA, the CDR3 is TGTGCCAGCAGTTTTAGGACAGGGAAAAACTACGAGCAGTACTTC.

The rearrangement links TRBV2 to TRBJ1-1, with D maybe TRBD1 (5 bases). Germline CDR1 is SNHLY and CDR2 is FYNNEI. V was trimmed by 3 bases and J by 3 bases, leaving 14 bases between them. The CDR3 length is 15 residues. The CDR3 sequence: CASSDRERFDTEAFF. In DNA, the CDR3 is TGTGCCAGCAGTGACAGGGAGCGGTTTGACACTGAAGCTTTCTTT.

The chain couples TRBV4-1 to TRBJ1-5, with 7 nucleotides matching TRBD1. Trimming removed 2 bases from V and 2 bases from J; junction bases left unmatched: 9. The CDR3 loop spans 17 amino acids. The V gene's germline CDR1 is MGHRA and CDR2 YSYEKL. The CDR3 protein is CASSQMTFGTGNQPQHF. The CDR3 DNA sequence: TGCGCCAGCAGCCAAATGACGTTCGGGACAGGCAATCAGCCCCAGCATTTT.

V gene TRBV10-3 combines with J gene TRBJ2-3; D is perhaps TRBD2 (6 bases). V was pared by 6 bases and J by 4 bases, with 14 bases between. The length of the CDR3 is 14 residues. Germline loops: CDR1 ENHRY, CDR2 SYGVKD. The CDR3 DNA is TGTGCCATCAGGGCTAGCGACCGCTCAGATACGCAGTATTTT. Its translation: CAIRASDRSDTQYF.

The rearrangement joins TRBV19 to TRBJ2-7; tentative D call: TRBD1 (6 bases). The CDR3 is 15 amino acids. The V and J ends lost 5 bases and 2 bases respectively, with 16 bases between them. Germline V lookup: CDR1 LNHDA, CDR2 SQIVND (reference sequence). The CDR3 here is CASSSHHGQPYEQYF. DNA for the CDR3: TGTGCCAGTAGTTCACACCACGGACAGCCCTACGAGCAGTACTTC. Supplemented by reference TRBV19 and TRBJ2-7, the full variable domain reads DGGITQSPKYLFRKEGQNVTLSCEQNLNHDAMYWYRQDPGQGLRLIYYSQIVNDFQKGDIAEGYSVSREKKESFPLTVTSAQKNPTAFYLCASSSHHGQPYEQYFGPGTRLTVT.

The CDR3 DNA follows: TGCGCCAGCAGCACAGACTTGGGAAACACCATATATTTT. Residues: CASSTDLGNTIYF. This chain links TRBV5-1 with TRBJ1-3; D uncertain. Germline values: CDR1 SGHRS, CDR2 YFSETQ. Trimming stripped 4 bases from V and 4 bases from J, with 9 bases between. The CDR3 covers 13 residues.

The chain joins TRBV6-5 to TRBJ1-5; possibly TRBD1 for D (5 bases). The CDR3 sequence is 15 residues long. CDR1 and CDR2 (germline): MNHEY, SVGAGI. Trimming cost V 2 bases and J 2 bases, with 10 bases left between them. The chain's CDR3 is CASSYGGVGNQPQHF. CDR3 DNA sequence: TGTGCCAGCAGTTACGGGGGAGTCGGCAATCAGCCCCAGCATTTT.

The chain joins TRBV7-3 to TRBJ2-3; D unresolved. The germline V gene encodes CDR1 SGHTA and CDR2 FQGTGA. This CDR3 region has 13 residues. The V end lost 5 bases, the J end lost 0 bases, and 6 bases lay between the germline ends. The CDR3 protein is CASSPPSTDTQYF. For the CDR3, the DNA is TGTGCCAGCAGCCCTCCTAGCACAGATACGCAGTATTTT.

The genes are TRBV7-2 and TRBJ1-5, with no clear D. V was clipped by 1 base and J by 0 bases, with 7 bases between them. Germline-derived CDR1 and CDR2 are SGHTA and FQGNSA. The CDR3 has 15 amino acids. The CDR3 sequence: CASSLVFGSNQPQHF. CDR3 nucleotides: TGTGCCAGCAGCTTAGTGTTCGGTAGCAATCAGCCCCAGCATTTT.

The chain recombines TRBV11-2 with TRBJ2-1; TRBD2 aligns across 8 bases. Germline values: CDR1 SGHAT, CDR2 FQNNGV. After removal of 7 bases from V and 1 base from J, the junction contained 12 bases not matched to a gene. The CDR3 is 17 amino acids. The CDR3 nucleotides read TGTGCCAGCACCCGGTCGTCCGGGAGGGATTCCTACAATGAGCAGTTCTTC. It encodes CASTRSSGRDSYNEQFF.

This clone has more than one count but fewer than ten. This chain links TRBV18 with TRBJ1-5, with 9 nucleotides matching TRBD1. Germline V CDR1 and CDR2: KGHSH, LQKENI. The V segment lost 5 bases and the J segment 7 bases; nucleotides outside the gene matches: 9. This CDR3 contains 15 residues. The CDR3 is CASSSGTGKGQPQHF. The CDR3 bases are TGTGCCAGCTCATCCGGGACAGGGAAAGGGCAGCCCCAGCATTTT.